This T cell receptor (beta chain) comes out of a study of T-cell memory formation after mild COVID-19. Study context: Each donor largely had its own TCR clusters.

J was trimmed by 4 bases and V by 3 bases; bases with no gene match: 7. CDR1 is SEHNR, CDR2 FQNEAQ, per germline (reference sequence). This CDR3 has 16 residues. Findings and limits, study-wide: There was a balanced CD4/CD8 profile in clones contracting day 15 to 85, and later expanders leaned CD4+. Cross-reactive memory apparently joined, as some responding clones appeared in pre-infection memory.

5'RACE primed from the constant segment yielded TCR alpha and TCR beta cDNA libraries bearing sample barcodes and UMIs. TCRdb re-derived calls from the 5' RACE reads in MiXCR, one entry per CDR3 protein. The sample has about 560,000 distinct CDR3 sequences, around 15% seen once; the top ten hold less than 10%. For this clonotype: Its specificity is unknown.

This chain uses TRBV7-9 with TRBJ2-2, with 8 bases matching TRBD1. The origin of this receptor is an adult woman who had mild COVID-19 (a few samples of this study predate the infection). Cell type and time point are not known. The sequencing input was PBMCs or a T cell subset sorted from them (not recorded which). This chain's CDR3 is CASSFFRDRLTGELFF. As DNA, the CDR3 is TGTGCCAGCAGCTTTTTCCGGGACAGGCTCACCGGGGAGCTGTTTTTT.